This note documents a single T cell receptor beta chain sequence. Its antigen is still unknown. The immunoSEQ assay was version 4, run in survey mode. Assay used: immunoSEQ multiplex PCR; TCRdb lists only in-frame clones, some missing. The sample carries under 40,000 clones, roughly 70% recorded once. This entry is derived from a study of persistence of HIV-infected CD4 T cells. Study-wide findings and caveats: Within sorted populations, more oligoclonal TCRs accompanied more oligoclonal proviruses.

The stimulus was an HIV-1 Gag 15-mer peptide pool, approximately 0.93 ug/peptide/mL. Sorting selected CD4+ T cells upregulating both CD40 ligand and CD69. These HIV-1-infected adults initiated suppressive ART in chronic infection. PBMCs were depleted of CD8+ T cells before stimulation. Anti-CD28/CD49d costimulation, CD40-blocking antibody and enfuvirtide were given to CD8-depleted PBMCs for about 19 hours. Trimming shortened V by 1 base and J by 8 bases, and 15 bases separated the two germline ends. Germline CDR1 SGHNT, CDR2 YYREEE (reference sequence). CDR3 length: 15 amino acids. The starting material was CD4+ T cells sorted from PBMCs after approximately 20-hour stimulation, obtained from a patient who received antiretroviral therapy. The rearrangement uses TRBV5-4 and TRBJ1-4; D possibly corresponds to TRBD1 (5 bases). This receptor was identified in an adult man with HIV who was CMV-seropositive. CDR3 amino acids: CASSLKGGVGEKLFF. The DNA of the CDR3 is TGTGCCAGCAGCTTGAAGGGAGGGGTGGGAGAAAAACTGTTTTTT.